This T cell receptor (beta chain) was recovered during a study of T cell responses to AZD1222 COVID-19 vaccine. Regarding the study as a whole: Females made up more of the donors, who were largely white British, and clonal diversity may have come out too low.

About this clone: Its cognate antigen is unknown.

Method: immunoSEQ multiplex PCR; TCRdb's copy keeps in-frame clones and lacks some. The sample has roughly 100,000 clones, about 90% seen once. Germline V gene lookup returns CDR1 GTSNPN and CDR2 SVGIG (reference sequence). Trimming pared 4 bases from V and 7 bases from J, leaving 13 bases between. This CDR3 region has 13 residues. This material consisted of peripheral blood, taken on day 0 of AZD1222 vaccination. The sequence was collected from an adult in good health. The chain employs TRBV30 and TRBJ1-4; possibly TRBD1 for D (5 bases). The CDR3 nucleotides are TGTGCCTGGACCGGGGGGGACGGTGAAAAACTGTTTTTT. Its protein is CAWTGGDGEKLFF.